This T cell receptor (beta chain) was profiled in a study of Ad26.COV2.S vaccination and SARS-CoV-2 variants. Here immunoSEQ multiplex PCR was the method, and the copy in TCRdb shows in-frame clones only, minus some. Altogether more than 300,000 clones are present, around 85% being singletons, with the ten largest covering approximately 2%. Points from the study as a whole: Across vaccine and placebo recipients, the breadth of non-spike TCRs was similar. Greater spike-specific TCR breadth was seen in vaccine recipients than in placebo recipients. Reportedly, after vaccination the spike-specific CD8+ and CD4+ T cell responses displayed substantial breadth.

Points on this clone: Its cognate antigen is unknown.

The treatment denotes: roughly 18 received Ad26.COV2.S at low or high dose, single or two shots; 5 received placebo; per-sample allocation not given. It was on day 63 after the first vaccine or placebo injection that samples were taken. The material was peripheral blood, obtained in a trial of Ad26.COV2.S vaccine versus placebo. This TCR derives from a person aged 18 to 59 who received the Ad26.COV2.S COVID-19 vaccine or a placebo.

This CDR3 is CASSPDTVSTEAFF. The DNA for the CDR3 is TGTGCCAGCTCACCAGACACGGTTTCCACTGAAGCTTTCTTT. The V and J genes are TRBV18 and TRBJ1-1; D remains unclear. The CDR3 has 14 residues. The germline V and J ends were trimmed by 2 bases and 4 bases, with 11 bases remaining between them. Germline CDR1 is KGHSH and CDR2 is LQKENI.